The present TCR beta chain was sequenced within a study of cytomegalovirus exposure and HLA in healthy donors. Overall study findings and caveats: 150 to 200 TCR beta chains were listed as cytomegalovirus-associated. In the 120 validation repertoires, around 95% of cluster scores exceeded 0, per a later analysis.

Germline V gene sequence: CDR1 SQVTM, CDR2 ANQGSEA. V shed 6 bases and J shed 6 bases, with 15 bases lying between them. The CDR3 has 13 amino acids. The study drew the donors from its approximately 110-subject validation cohort, separate from the roughly 700-subject first cohort. Assay: immunoSEQ multiplex PCR; the TCRdb copy retains only in-frame clones and omits some. The table includes 120,000 to 150,000 clones, around 90% detected once. Turning to this clone: Its antigen is unknown.

The chain combines TRBV29-1 with TRBJ1-5, with D tentatively TRBD1 (5 bases). The receptor comes from a man between 18 and 29 years old in good health and CMV-seropositive. Sequencing used PBMCs. Written as DNA, the CDR3 is TGCAGCGTCAGGACAAGAGAGAGTCAGCCCCAGCATTTT. Its translation is CSVRTRESQPQHF.